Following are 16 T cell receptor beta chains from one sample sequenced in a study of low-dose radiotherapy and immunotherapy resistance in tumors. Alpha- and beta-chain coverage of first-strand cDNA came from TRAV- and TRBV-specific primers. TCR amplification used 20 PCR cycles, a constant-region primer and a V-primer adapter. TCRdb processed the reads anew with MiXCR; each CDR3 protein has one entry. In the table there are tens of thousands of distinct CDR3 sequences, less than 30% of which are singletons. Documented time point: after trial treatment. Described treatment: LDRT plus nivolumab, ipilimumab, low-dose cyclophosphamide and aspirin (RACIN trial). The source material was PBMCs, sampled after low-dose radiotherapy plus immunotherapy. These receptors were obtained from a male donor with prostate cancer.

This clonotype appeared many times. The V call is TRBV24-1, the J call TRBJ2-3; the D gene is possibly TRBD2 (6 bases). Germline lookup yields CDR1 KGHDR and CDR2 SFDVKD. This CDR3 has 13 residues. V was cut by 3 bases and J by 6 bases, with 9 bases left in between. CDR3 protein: CATSDRGRDTQYF. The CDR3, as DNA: TGTGCCACCAGTGATCGGGGGAGGGATACGCAGTATTTT.

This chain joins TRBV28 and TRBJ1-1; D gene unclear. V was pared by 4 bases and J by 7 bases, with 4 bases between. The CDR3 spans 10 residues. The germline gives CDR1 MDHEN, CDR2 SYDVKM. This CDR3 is CASSSYEAFF. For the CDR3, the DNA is TGTGCCAGCAGTTCGTATGAAGCTTTCTTT.

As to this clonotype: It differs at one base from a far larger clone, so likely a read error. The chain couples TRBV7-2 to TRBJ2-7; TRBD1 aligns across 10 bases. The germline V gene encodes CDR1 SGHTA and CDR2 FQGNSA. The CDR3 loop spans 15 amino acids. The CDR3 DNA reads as TGTTCCAGCAGTGCTCAGGGACAGGGGTATGGCGAGCAGTACTTC. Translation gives CSSSAQGQGYGEQYF.

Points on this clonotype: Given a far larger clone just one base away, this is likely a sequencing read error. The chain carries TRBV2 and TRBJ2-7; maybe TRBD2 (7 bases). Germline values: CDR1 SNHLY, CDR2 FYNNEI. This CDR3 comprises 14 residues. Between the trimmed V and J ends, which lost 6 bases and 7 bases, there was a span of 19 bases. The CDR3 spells CASRWGGLDNEQYF. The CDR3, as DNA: TGTGCCAGCAGATGGGGGGGCCTAGACAATGAGCAGTACTTC. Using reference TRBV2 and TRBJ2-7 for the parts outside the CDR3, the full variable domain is EPEVTQTPSHQVTQMGQEVILRCVPISNHLYFYWYRQILGQKVEFLVSFYNNEISEKSEIFDDQFSVERPDGSNFTLKIRSTKLEDSAMYFCASRWGGLDNEQYFGPGTRLTVT.

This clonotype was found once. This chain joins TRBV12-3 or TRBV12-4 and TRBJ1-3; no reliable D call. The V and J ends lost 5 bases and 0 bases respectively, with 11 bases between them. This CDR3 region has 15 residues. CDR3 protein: CASSLGPNSGNTIYF. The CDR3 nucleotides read TGTGCCAGCAGTCTCGGGCCGAACTCTGGAAACACCATATATTTT.

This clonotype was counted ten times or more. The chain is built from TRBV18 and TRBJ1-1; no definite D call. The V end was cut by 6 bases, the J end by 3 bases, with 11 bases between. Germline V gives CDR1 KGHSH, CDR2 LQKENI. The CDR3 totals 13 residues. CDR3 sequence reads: CASSSGVDTEAFF. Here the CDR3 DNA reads TGTGCCAGCTCCTCAGGAGTAGACACTGAAGCTTTCTTT.

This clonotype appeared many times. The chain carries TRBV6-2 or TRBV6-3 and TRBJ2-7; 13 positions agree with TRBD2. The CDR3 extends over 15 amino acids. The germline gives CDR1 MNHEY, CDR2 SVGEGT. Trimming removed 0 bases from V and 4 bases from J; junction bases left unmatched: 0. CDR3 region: CASSYSTSGGYEQYF. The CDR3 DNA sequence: TGTGCCAGCAGTTACTCGACTAGCGGGGGGTACGAGCAGTACTTC.

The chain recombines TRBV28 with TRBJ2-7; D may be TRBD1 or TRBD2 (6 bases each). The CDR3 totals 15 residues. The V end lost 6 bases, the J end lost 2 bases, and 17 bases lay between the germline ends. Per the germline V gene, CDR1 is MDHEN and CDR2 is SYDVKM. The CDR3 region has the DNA TGTGCCAGCAGCAAAGGAGGGGGTCCGACCTACGAGCAGTACTTC. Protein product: CASSKGGGPTYEQYF. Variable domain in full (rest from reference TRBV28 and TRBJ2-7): DVKVTQSSRYLVKRTGEKVFLECVQDMDHENMFWYRQDPGLGLRLIYFSYDVKMKEKGDIPEGYSVSREKKERFSLILESASTNQTSMYLCASSKGGGPTYEQYFGPGTRLTVT.

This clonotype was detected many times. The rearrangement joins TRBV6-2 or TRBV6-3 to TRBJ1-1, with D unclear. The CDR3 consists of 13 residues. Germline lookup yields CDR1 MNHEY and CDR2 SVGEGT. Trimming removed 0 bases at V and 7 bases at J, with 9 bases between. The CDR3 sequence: CASSYSPQVEAFF. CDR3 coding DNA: TGTGCCAGCAGTTACTCGCCGCAGGTTGAAGCTTTCTTT.

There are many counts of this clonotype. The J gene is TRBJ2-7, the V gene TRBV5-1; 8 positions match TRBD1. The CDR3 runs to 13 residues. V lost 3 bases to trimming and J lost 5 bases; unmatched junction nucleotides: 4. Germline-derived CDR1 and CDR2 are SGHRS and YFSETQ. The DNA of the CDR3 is TGCGCCAGCAGCTCACAGGGGGTTGACGAGCAGTACTTC. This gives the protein CASSSQGVDEQYF.

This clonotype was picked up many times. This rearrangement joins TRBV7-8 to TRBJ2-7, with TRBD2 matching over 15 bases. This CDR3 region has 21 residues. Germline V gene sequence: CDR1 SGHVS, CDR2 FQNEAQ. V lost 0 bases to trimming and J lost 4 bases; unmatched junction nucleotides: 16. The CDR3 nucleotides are TGTGCCAGCAGCTTAGCATTGGGAAGGACTAGCGGGAGGGCCGGGGCTTACGAGCAGTACTTC. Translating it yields CASSLALGRTSGRAGAYEQYF.

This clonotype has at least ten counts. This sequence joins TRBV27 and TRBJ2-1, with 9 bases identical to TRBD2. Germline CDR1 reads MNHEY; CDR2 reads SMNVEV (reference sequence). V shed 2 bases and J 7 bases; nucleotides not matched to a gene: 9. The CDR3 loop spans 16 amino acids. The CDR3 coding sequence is TGTGCCAGCAGTTTAGGTGGGATAGCGGGAGTAAATGAGCAGTTCTTC. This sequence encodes CASSLGGIAGVNEQFF.

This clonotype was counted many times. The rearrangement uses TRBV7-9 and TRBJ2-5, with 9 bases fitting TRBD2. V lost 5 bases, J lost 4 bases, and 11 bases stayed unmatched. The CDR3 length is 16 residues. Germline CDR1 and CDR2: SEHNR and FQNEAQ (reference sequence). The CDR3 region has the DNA TGTGCCAGCAGCCCCGCGGGCGGGAGGGCCCGAGAGACCCAGTACTTC. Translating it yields CASSPAGGRARETQYF.

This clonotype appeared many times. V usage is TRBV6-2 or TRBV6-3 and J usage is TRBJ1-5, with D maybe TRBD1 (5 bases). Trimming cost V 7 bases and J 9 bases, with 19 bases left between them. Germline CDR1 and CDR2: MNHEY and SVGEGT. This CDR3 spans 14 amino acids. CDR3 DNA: TGTGCCAGCAACTCCGGGACCGCAAAGGGGCCCCAGCATTTT. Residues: CASNSGTAKGPQHF.

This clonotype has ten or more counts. The CDR3 nucleotides read TGTGCCTGGACCTCAGGGACGGGCTATGGCTACACCTTC. This gives the protein CAWTSGTGYGYTF. The V and J genes are TRBV30 and TRBJ1-2, with a tentative D call TRBD1 (5 bases). This CDR3 contains 13 residues. Germline assignment: CDR1 GTSNPN and CDR2 SVGIG (reference sequence). The V end lost 4 bases, the J end lost 4 bases, and 13 bases lay between the germline ends.

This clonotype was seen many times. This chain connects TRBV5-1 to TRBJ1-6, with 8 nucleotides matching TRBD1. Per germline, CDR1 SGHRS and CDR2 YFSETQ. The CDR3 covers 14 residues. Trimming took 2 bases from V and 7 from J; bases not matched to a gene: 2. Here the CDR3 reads CASSFDRGNSPLHF. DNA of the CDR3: TGCGCCAGCAGCTTCGACAGGGGAAATTCACCCCTCCACTTT.